The source of this T cell receptor beta chain is a study of cytomegalovirus exposure and HLA in healthy donors. Study-wide findings and caveats: Altogether, some 170 TCR beta chains were recorded as cytomegalovirus-associated. Three chains tied to CMV proved CMV antigen-specific in vitro. According to a subsequent analysis, TCR clusters identified in the first cohort showed a tendency to co-occur across the roughly 130 validation repertoires.

Clones were read by immunoSEQ multiplex PCR, and TCRdb kept only the in-frame ones, dropping some. The sample consists of approximately 180,000 clones, 86% of them appearing once. Germline lookup yields CDR1 LGHNA and CDR2 YSLEER. The CDR3 length is 14 residues. Trimming shortened V by 1 base and J by 5 bases, and 11 bases separated the two germline ends. Remarks on this clone: Its antigen is unknown.

The chain joins TRBV4-3 to TRBJ1-1; D remains ambiguous. This sequence was found in a man younger than 35 in good health and CMV-seropositive. Sequenced sample: PBMCs. CDR3 in amino acids: CASSQGSGRTEAFF. As DNA, the CDR3 is TGCGCCAGCAGCCAAGGGTCAGGTCGGACTGAAGCTTTCTTT.